The TCR beta chain under discussion was sequenced for a study of cytomegalovirus exposure and HLA in healthy donors listed by TCRdb under 2017. As for the study more broadly: The 666 repertoires of the first cohort and the roughly 120 validation repertoires were produced on the same platform, according to a later analysis. The study combined high-throughput TCR immunosequencing, statistical association of individual TCRs with disease status, and machine learning to predict cytomegalovirus infection status. In addition to the first cohort of roughly 670 subjects, a separate validation cohort of about 120 different subjects was used. The study aimed to test whether cataloging public T cell receptors could reveal signatures of past pathogen exposure.

A distance of 13 bases separates the germline ends of V and J, which lose 8 bases and 6 bases respectively. Looking up the germline V gene yields CDR1 MGHDK and CDR2 SYGVNS. Inclusive of the bounding cysteine and phenylalanine, the CDR3 is 13 residues long. The entry retains the CDR3 DNA only, 39 bases that are in frame from base 1. Points the paper makes about the study in general: According to the authors, the approach could potentially be generalized to other disease states and immunological phenotypes. A later analysis lacked HLA typing for the validation cohort, so it scored co-occurrence in that cohort across all 130 or so repertoires. While some public TCRs were present in many individuals, most TCR sequences turned up only very rarely across donors. A few of the identified cytomegalovirus-associated TCR beta chains were confirmed in vitro to be specific for cytomegalovirus antigens. The study listed approximately 150 TCR beta chains as associated with cytomegalovirus. In a later analysis, TCRs clustered in the first cohort were found to also tend to co-occur in the approximately 120 validation repertoires, with 94% of cluster scores above 0. Cytomegalovirus status was reported to be diagnosed by the classifier with high specificity and sensitivity in both the original and validation cohorts.

The donors were included in the validation cohort of roughly 120 subjects, a group kept apart from the roughly 700-subject first cohort. Libraries were prepared through the immunoSEQ multiplex PCR assay. The study's processing was this. To diagnose cytomegalovirus status from the catalog of TCR beta chain sequences, a statistical classification framework was built. TCRdb took this table from immuneACCESS and kept in-frame rearrangements with V and J called. Such tables lack part of the clones; where checked against another copy, unresolved V genes explain under half of the gap, and the rest is unexplained. The V and J calls and the clone size are those of that table, but D and trimming were determined from the DNA. This sample gives 110,000 or so clones in total; around 88% of them show up just once. Of the sample, over 4% is held by the ten largest clones. About this clone: The clone's antigen remains unknown. No much larger clone is present one base from it, and per-base qualities are unavailable.

The sample comprised PBMCs. The receptor chain draws on TRBV25-1 and TRBJ2-2, with TRBD1 as a weak D call on 8 bases. The clonotype originates from a man younger than 35 in good health and CMV-seronegative. The CDR3 protein: CASGTGGAGELFF. The DNA sequence is as follows: TGTGCCAGCGGAACAGGGGGGGCCGGGGAGCTGTTTTTT.